This paragraph reports one TCR beta chain. The target of this receptor is not known. The sample holds no much larger clone one base away, and base qualities are not on file. This entry belongs to a study of blood T cell repertoires in COVID-19 (dated by TCRdb to 2020 to 2022). Study-level background: The collaborator samples originated in the United States, Italy and Spain and spanned the acute and convalescent phases of COVID-19. The prospective study material was composed of cDNA or gDNA derived from T cells, B-cell-depleted T cells, or PBMCs. The dataset comprised deeply sampled blood TCRbeta repertoires from subjects exposed to, actively infected with, or recovered from COVID-19. A freely available public database, intended as a resource for researchers studying the immune response to SARS-CoV-2, is where the repertoires were released. The sample metadata nearly always contained a de-identified subject ID, COVID-19 status, age in years and sex. The samples were drawn from two sources: the first 160 participants of the ongoing ImmuneRACE study, and approximately 1,300 subjects contributed by 6 global collaborators. Where available, HLA class I and class II types were taken from metadata supplied by the sample provider and were not determined by assay-based typing. Overall study outcomes, separate from this receptor: Clinical and demographic metadata were provided uncurated, with the amount varying by source and participant.

In the prospective study, participants were about 18 to 95 years old, resided in about 25 geographic areas of the United States, and were enrolled through a virtual design. Cohort assignment in the prospective study relied on participant-reported clinical history from a screening survey and a study questionnaire. Mobile phlebotomists in the prospective study collected whole blood, serum and a nasopharyngeal or oropharyngeal swab from every participant. Prospective study participants could optionally give additional blood draws and questionnaires over an approximately 2-month period. Before DNA extraction, prospective study blood samples were shipped either frozen or at room temperature. Including the terminal cysteine and phenylalanine, the CDR3 comprises 13 residues. The retained sequence is limited to the CDR3, 39 bases, with the frame set at the first base. The germline ends are 12 bases apart after V is trimmed by 5 bases and J by 4 bases.

The immunoSEQ Assay, a bias-controlled multiplex PCR, was used to amplify TCRbeta CDR3 regions from genomic DNA. The authors' analysis ran thus. The number of nucleated cells in each sample was estimated by amplification of reference gene primers within the assay. To quantify the absolute abundance of each unique TCRbeta CDR3 rearrangement, sequence reads were collapsed and filtered. For each sample, productive Simpson clonality was calculated as the square root of Simpson's diversity index over productive rearrangements. The table comes from immuneACCESS by way of TCRdb, which keeps in-frame sequences with V and J called. Part of the clones is missing from these tables; in studies checked, under half for an unresolved V gene and the rest for unknown reasons. V and J calls and clone size follow that table, whereas D and trimming were derived from the DNA. The sample yields about 140,000 clones; roughly four fifths were counted once. The ten largest clones represent about 3.7% of the sample.

In this chain, TRBV12-3 or TRBV12-4 is recombined with TRBJ2-7; perhaps TRBD2 is the D gene, with 5 bases matching. This TCR was recovered from a woman in her 50s with acute COVID-19. The sequenced sample consisted of PBMCs or T cells enriched from blood (not recorded which). The nucleotide sequence is given as TGTGCCAGCAGTCCATCCTCGGGGTACGAGCAGTACTTC. Its product reads: CASSPSSGYEQYF.